Below are 19 T cell receptor beta chains sequenced from a single sample in a study of blood T cell repertoires in COVID-19. Generated by immunoSEQ multiplex PCR, the TCRdb table keeps only in-frame clones and is missing some. Of 150,000 to 200,000 clones detected, approximately 86% appear once; the ten largest clones hold roughly 3.3%. The sequencing sample was made of peripheral blood. The receptors originated from a man between 65 and 85 years old with acute or convalescent COVID-19.

V usage is TRBV7-6 and J usage is TRBJ1-2; 10 bases are shared with TRBD1. Trimming at V came to 3 bases and at J to 5 bases, leaving 15 bases not matched to a gene. Germline V lookup: CDR1 SGHVS, CDR2 FNYEAQ. This CDR3 spans 18 amino acids. CDR3 coding DNA: TGTGCCAGCAGCTTCCCTCCTTTGGGGGACAGGGGTGGTTATGGCTACACCTTC. Protein: CASSFPPLGDRGGYGYTF.

CDR3 coding DNA: TGTGCCAGCAGCGGGCGGGTGCCCAAGGGGGAGCTGTTTTTT. It is translated as CASSGRVPKGELFF. This chain connects TRBV7-2 to TRBJ2-2; TRBD2 might be the D (5 bases). V lost 5 bases and J lost 8, with 15 bases in between. The CDR3 covers 14 residues. Germline CDR1 reads SGHTA; CDR2 reads FQGNSA.

The rearrangement joins TRBV7-8 to TRBJ1-5; D may be TRBD1 (6 bases). The CDR3 sequence is 13 residues long. CDR1 and CDR2 (germline): SGHVS, FQNEAQ. V gave up 4 bases and J gave up 9 bases, with 13 bases separating them. CDR3 DNA: TGTGCCAGCAGCTCACAGGGTTTTGGGCCCCAGCATTTT. This codes for CASSSQGFGPQHF.

The count of this clone is one. The chain couples TRBV7-2 to TRBJ1-2; TRBD1 agrees at 9 bases. J was trimmed by 5 bases and V by 5 bases; bases with no gene match: 6. In germline, CDR1 is SGHTA, CDR2 FQGNSA. The CDR3 extends over 14 amino acids. DNA for the CDR3: TGTGCCAGCAGCCTCCTCGGGACAGGGTATGGCTACACCTTC. Its protein is CASSLLGTGYGYTF.

CDR3 DNA: TGTGCCAGCAGCCACTTTGGGGACTCCCCGGGGGAGGGCTACACCTTC. Amino acid sequence: CASSHFGDSPGEGYTF. This sequence joins TRBV27 and TRBJ1-2; weak D call: TRBD1 (5 bases). The germline V and J ends were trimmed by 6 bases and 8 bases, with 25 bases remaining between them. Germline CDR1 and CDR2: MNHEY and SMNVEV (reference sequence). The CDR3 covers 16 residues.

J is TRBJ1-2 and V is TRBV12-3 or TRBV12-4; D remains unclear. The ends were cut back, 8 bases at V and 4 bases at J, with 14 bases in the middle. The CDR3 length is 13 residues. The CDR3 DNA reads as TGTGCCAGCGGTAAAGAGACTGTCTATGGCTACACCTTC. Translation: CASGKETVYGYTF.

The J gene is TRBJ1-2, the V gene TRBV5-6; the match to TRBD1 covers 7 bases. Germline V gene sequence: CDR1 SGHDT, CDR2 YYEEEE. After removal of 3 bases from V and 7 bases from J, the junction contained 24 bases not matched to a gene. The CDR3 covers 19 residues. The CDR3 region is CASSSLQGFGGYGQGGYTF. The CDR3 DNA reads TGTGCCAGCAGCTCGCTACAGGGGTTCGGGGGCTACGGCCAAGGTGGCTACACCTTC.

V gene TRBV19 combines with J gene TRBJ2-7; no clear D. There are 11 residues in the CDR3. Germline V CDR1 and CDR2: LNHDA, SQIVND (reference sequence). V lost 5 bases, J lost 7 bases, and 9 bases lay in between. For the CDR3, the DNA is TGTGCCAGTAGTCCTCACGGGGAGCAGTACTTC. The encoded protein is CASSPHGEQYF.

V usage is TRBV3-1 (or the pseudogene TRBV3-2) and J usage is TRBJ2-1; 11 nucleotides line up with TRBD1. Germline CDR1 is LGHDT and CDR2 is YNNKEL (reference sequence). The CDR3 runs 15 residues. With 3 bases clipped from V and 9 bases from J, the junction kept 7 bases outside the gene matches. The CDR3 region has the DNA TGTGCCAGCAGCCAGTCGGGACAGGGGGAGATTGAGCAGTTCTTC. Protein: CASSQSGQGEIEQFF.

This clone was observed a few times. The chain is built from TRBV7-6 and TRBJ1-4, with a possible D match to TRBD1 (5 bases). Germline V CDR1 and CDR2: SGHVS, FNYEAQ. The V and J ends lost 7 bases and 11 bases respectively, with 23 bases between them. The CDR3 spans 15 residues. The CDR3 spells CASTNGGGVEGKLFF. CDR3 nucleotide sequence: TGTGCCAGCACCAACGGGGGAGGAGTAGAAGGGAAACTGTTTTTT.

The CDR3 sequence: CASSSSRGTGELFF. The DNA of the CDR3 is TGTGCCAGCAGCTCCTCCCGGGGCACCGGGGAGCTGTTTTTT. The gene calls are TRBV11-2 and TRBJ2-2, with a weak D call TRBD2 (5 bases). The CDR3 loop spans 14 amino acids. V lost 4 bases to trimming and J lost 4 bases, with 10 bases between them. Germline V gene data show CDR1 as SGHAT and CDR2 as FQNNGV.

This sequence joins TRBV5-1 and TRBJ2-3; D ambiguous. Trimming shortened V by 2 bases and J by 5 bases, and 15 bases separated the two germline ends. This CDR3 is 15 amino acids long. Germline lookup yields CDR1 SGHRS and CDR2 YFSETQ. This chain's CDR3 is CASSLDRPPRDTQYF. Written as DNA, the CDR3 is TGCGCCAGCAGCTTAGATCGCCCGCCTAGAGATACGCAGTATTTT.

V is TRBV7-3 and J is TRBJ2-5, with D unresolved. CDR1 SGHTA and CDR2 FQGTGA come from the germline V gene. The CDR3 loop spans 12 amino acids. Deletions cut 5 bases from V and 4 bases from J, with 8 bases between. The CDR3 spells CASSNSLETQYF. Here the CDR3 DNA reads TGTGCCAGCAGCAATAGCTTAGAGACCCAGTACTTC.

The chain combines TRBV19 with TRBJ2-1; 7 bases agree with TRBD2. This CDR3 is 15 amino acids long. V was clipped by 4 bases and J by 0 bases; unmatched bases: 3. Per the germline V gene, CDR1 is LNHDA and CDR2 is SQIVND (reference sequence). The CDR3 nucleotides read TGTGCCAGTAGTACCATAGCGGGCTCCTACAATGAGCAGTTCTTC. Protein: CASSTIAGSYNEQFF.

The rearrangement uses TRBV24-1 and TRBJ1-1; 8 bases match TRBD1. The V gene end was trimmed by 4 bases and the J gene end by 4 bases; junction bases not matched to a gene: 1. CDR1 is KGHDR and CDR2 is SFDVKD in the germline V gene. The CDR3 is 13 residues long. DNA of the CDR3: TGTGCCACCAGTGAACAGGGGGGCACTGAAGCTTTCTTT. This gives the protein CATSEQGGTEAFF.

V gene TRBV21-1 combines with J gene TRBJ1-5; TRBD1 is taken as the D call from the table, unchecked against the DNA. TRBV21-1 is tagged as a pseudogene. The CDR3 runs 12 residues. CDR3 in DNA: TGTGCCAGCAACTCCAGGGTTCAGCCCCAGCATTTT. As protein: CASNSRVQPQHF.

The chain recombines TRBV5-1 with TRBJ2-5; tentative D call: TRBD2 (5 bases). The CDR3 is made up of 14 amino acids. Germline V lookup: CDR1 SGHRS, CDR2 YFSETQ. With 4 bases removed from V and 1 base from J, the gap between germline ends came to 11 bases. CDR3 region: CASSLTMSQETQYF. The CDR3 bases are TGCGCCAGCAGCCTGACTATGAGCCAAGAGACCCAGTACTTC.

The rearrangement links TRBV5-1 to TRBJ1-2; 8 bases align to TRBD1. J gave up 3 bases and V 2 bases, and 15 bases lay outside the gene matches. The CDR3 contains 18 residues. Germline assignment: CDR1 SGHRS and CDR2 YFSETQ. The CDR3, as DNA: TGCGCCAGCAGCTTCGACAGGGGCCGGGCCACAACAGACTATGGCTACACCTTC. It codes for CASSFDRGRATTDYGYTF. Combining the CDR3 with reference TRBV5-1 and TRBJ1-2 gives the whole variable domain KAGVTQTPRYLIKTRGQQVTLSCSPISGHRSVSWYQQTPGQGLQFLFEYFSETQRNKGNFPGRFSGRQFSNSRSEMNVSTLELGDSALYLCASSFDRGRATTDYGYTFGSGTRLTVV.

The chain recombines TRBV19 with TRBJ1-4; D unresolved. Trimming removed 5 bases at V and 7 bases at J, with 14 bases between. This CDR3 is built from 14 residues. The V gene's germline CDR1 is LNHDA and CDR2 SQIVND (reference sequence). Here the CDR3 DNA reads TGTGCCAGTAGTCCTCTCCGGCGGGGTGAAAAACTGTTTTTT. Encoded protein: CASSPLRRGEKLFF.